The clone carrying this TCR beta chain was detected a few times. Its antigen is unknown. The J segment lost 2 bases and the V segment lost 3 bases, leaving 10 bases of the junction unmatched. The CDR3 length is 17 residues. CDR1 is SGHAT and CDR2 is FQNNGV in the germline V gene. The isolated RNA, all of it, was reverse transcribed, so expressed TCRB transcripts were what got sequenced. Assay: immunoSEQ multiplex PCR; the TCRdb copy retains only in-frame clones and omits some. The sample includes about 150,000 clones, just over 9% of them seen just once. The data were taken from a study of beta chain features in type 1 diabetes. About the research overall: Sorted cells examined across all samples numbered about 110,000,000.

Overall study findings and caveats: Type 1 diabetes patients had TCRB CDR3s that were shorter (moderately but significantly so) in all four CD4+ subsets. Naive, central memory and regulatory TCRB repertoires appeared more similar among patients than healthy donors.

Sample: central memory CD4+ T cells from blood. This clonotype was obtained from a young woman in good health. The J gene is TRBJ1-2, the V gene TRBV11-2; 9 bases fit TRBD1. This CDR3 reads CASSFLTTGTGNYGYTF. The DNA of the CDR3 is TGTGCCAGCAGCTTCCTGACGACGGGGACAGGGAACTATGGCTACACCTTC.